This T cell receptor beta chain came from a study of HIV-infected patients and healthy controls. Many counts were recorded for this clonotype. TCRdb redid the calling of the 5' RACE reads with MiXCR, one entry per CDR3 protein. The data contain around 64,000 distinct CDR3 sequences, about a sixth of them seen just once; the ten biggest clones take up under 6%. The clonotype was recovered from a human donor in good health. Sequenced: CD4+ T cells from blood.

The CDR3 loop reads CASSSPGSEQYF. The CDR3, as DNA: TGTGCCAGCAGTTCGCCAGGGAGCGAGCAGTACTTC. The chain employs TRBV27 and TRBJ2-7; D is possibly TRBD1 or TRBD2 (5 bases each). V dropped 4 bases and J dropped 6 bases, with 10 bases sitting between them. CDR3 length: 12 residues. Germline V lookup: CDR1 MNHEY, CDR2 SMNVEV (reference sequence).